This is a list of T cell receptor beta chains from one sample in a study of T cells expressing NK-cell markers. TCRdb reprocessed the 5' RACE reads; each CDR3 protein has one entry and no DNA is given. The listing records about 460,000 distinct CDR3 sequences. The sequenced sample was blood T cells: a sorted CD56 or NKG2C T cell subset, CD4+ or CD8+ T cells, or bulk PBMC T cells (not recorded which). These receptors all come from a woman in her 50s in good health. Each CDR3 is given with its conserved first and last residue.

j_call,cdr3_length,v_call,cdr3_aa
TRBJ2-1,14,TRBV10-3,CAISVAGGPGEQFF
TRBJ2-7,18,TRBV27,CASSFRDRGRRAPYEQYF
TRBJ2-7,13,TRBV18,CASSPGDSYEQYF
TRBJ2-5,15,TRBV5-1,CASSTSWGNQETQYF
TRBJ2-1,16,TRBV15,CATSRELAALGNEQFF
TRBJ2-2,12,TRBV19,CASPDGTGELFF
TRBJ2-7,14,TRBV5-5,CASSLAQGAGEQYF
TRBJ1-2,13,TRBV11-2,CASSLDRGDGYTF
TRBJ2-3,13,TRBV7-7,CASSLFYTDTQYF
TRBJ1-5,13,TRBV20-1,CSAETGNGQPQHF
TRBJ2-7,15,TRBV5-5,CASSLLRDRGNEQYF
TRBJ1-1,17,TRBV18,CASSPQGSGLPNTEAFF